This record concerns one TCR beta chain sequence. It lacks a known antigen. No much larger clone exists at a distance of one base, and base qualities are not known. From the cysteine through the phenylalanine, the CDR3 covers 13 amino acids. The read is trimmed to its CDR3 DNA, 39 bases read in frame from base 1. Germline trimming: 11 bases from V, 6 bases from J; junction bases outside gene matches: 6. CDR1 ENHRY and CDR2 SYGVKD were looked up in the germline V gene. The sample is drawn from a study of blood T cells in healthy people across ages (dated by TCRdb to about 2015). For the wider study: Template switching captured roughly one uniquely barcoded TCR beta cDNA molecule per two T cells in model experiments. To track age-related changes in TCR beta repertoire diversity, the study relied on deep sequencing normalized with unique cDNA molecular identifiers. Donors of different ages were randomly distributed across sequencing lanes to avoid experimental bias. For two donors (one aged 18 to 29 and one aged 80 or older), the study analyzed two additional independent replicas of 1 million unique cDNA reads from the same blood draw. Donors were grouped into four age groups: young (average approximately 15 years), middle-aged (around 39), aged (62) and long-lived (approximately 78).

Study-level results and caveats: Because donor CMV infection status was unknown, age-related changes in expanded clonotypes were potentially confounded. Estimates of total diversity from one million sequenced T cells were regarded as lower bounds and underestimates. There was a strong correlation between observed TCR beta diversity and the percentage of naive T cells measured by flow cytometry. Observed TCR beta diversity per million T cells fell roughly linearly with age, and a significant reduction was already apparent by age around 39. Because profiling used bulk unsorted PBMCs, naive and antigen-experienced compartments could not be compared conclusively. Compared with the aged group, more naive CD4+ T cells, fewer expanded clones and increased TCR diversity were shown by the long-lived group, suggesting age selection.

The receptor library was made with 5' RACE. Sequencing instrument: Illumina HiSeq 2500. The second PCR ran for roughly 6 to 11 cycles and used a J-beta primer mix along with a sample-barcoded 5' primer. A unique molecular identifier was introduced onto each TCR beta cDNA molecule by a template-switch 5' adaptor carrying 12 random nucleotides. Each sample yielded at least 3 million CDR3-containing paired-end reads. First-strand cDNA was synthesized from all RNA with the Mint cDNA synthesis kit, primed by a TRBC-specific oligonucleotide. Following uracil-DNA glycosylase treatment, all cDNA underwent a first 18-cycle PCR with the universal primers M1SS and BC2_uni_R. Processing in the source paper ran as follows. Normalization of each sample was performed by random selection of 1 million high-quality reads, each carrying a distinct molecular identifier. Reads sharing molecular identifiers were discarded rather than binned into consensus sequences. CDR3 identification, clonotype clustering and error correction used MiTCR with a Q25 quality threshold and the strictest error-elimination algorithm. A nonparametric unseen species model with Euler transformation was used to estimate lower-bound total TCR beta diversity. TCRdb trimmed the raw reads at Q25, called clones with MiXCR and kept productive beta chains. Each CDR3 protein gets just one entry, which takes the most common genes and DNA from the rows behind it. The V and J calls, along with clone size, are taken from TCRdb and not from the paper's own processing. The sample table contains about 680,000 distinct CDR3 sequences; only one count was recorded for around 45% of them. Together, the top ten hold around a third of the sample.

The approximately 39 donors, aged about 6 to 95 years, were systemically healthy Caucasian individuals from Russia. Each donor gave approximately 9.3 milliliters of peripheral blood, collected into EDTA-treated Vacutainer tubes. Ficoll-Paque density-gradient centrifugation was used to isolate PBMCs, with at least 7 million per sample. Trizol reagent was used to extract total RNA from the PBMCs, yielding at least 6 micrograms per sample. For every donor, an aliquot of PBMCs went through flow cytometry to measure the percentages of naive CD45RAhigh/CD27high T cells. This chain is built from TRBV10-3 and TRBJ2-3, with 12 bases aligning to TRBD2. The sequenced material came from blood. This receptor was taken from a woman aged 60-70 years in good health. DNA sequence: TGTGCCGCCCTAGCGGGAGGGCCCGATACGCAGTATTTT. Translated, it gives CAALAGGPDTQYF.